Listed below are T cell receptor beta chains from one sample, sequenced in a study of cytomegalovirus exposure and HLA in healthy donors. TCRdb keeps only in-frame clones here, not all; method: immunoSEQ multiplex PCR. Of roughly 120,000 clones in the sample, 70% to 80% are singletons; the top ten hold around 4.9%. Material: PBMCs. The receptors were gathered from a man aged 50-59 years in good health and CMV-seropositive. Each CDR3 is given with its conserved first and last residue. A D gene is named only where the DNA matches it firmly. For some rows the clone size is stated as once, few or many, or as a class when expanded; others skip it.

d_call j_call clone_size v_call cdr3_aa cdr3_nt
- TRBJ1-3 - TRBV6-1 CASSGSGNTIYF TGTGCCAGCTCGGGCTCTGGAAACACCATATATTTT
TRBD1 TRBJ1-2 - TRBV4-3 CASSQGRTGGLGGYTF TGCGCCAGCAGCCAAGGACGGACAGGGGGTTTGGGTGGCTACACCTTC
- TRBJ1-3 - TRBV6-1 CASSEIQGDSGNTIYF TGTGCCAGCAGTGAGATTCAGGGTGACTCTGGAAACACCATATATTTT
- TRBJ1-5 few TRBV19 CASVGGVDYSNQPQHF TGTGCCAGTGTGGGAGGCGTGGACTATAGCAATCAGCCCCAGCATTTT
TRBD2 TRBJ2-1 - TRBV19 CASTSGSSYNEQFF TGTGCCAGTACTAGCGGGAGCTCCTACAATGAGCAGTTCTTC
- TRBJ2-7 - TRBV5-6 CASSWGHEQYF TGTGCCAGCAGCTGGGGGCACGAGCAGTACTTC
TRBD1 TRBJ2-1 few TRBV9 CASNLDRAGDEQFF TGTGCCAGCAACCTAGACAGGGCTGGGGATGAGCAGTTCTTC
- TRBJ1-1 - TRBV19 CASSAGVGGDTEAFF TGTGCCAGTAGTGCCGGGGTGGGGGGGGACACTGAAGCTTTCTTT
- TRBJ1-5 - TRBV7-7 CASSPNIGELQHF TGTGCTAGCAGCCCTAATATCGGGGAGCTCCAGCATTTT
TRBD1 TRBJ2-2 - TRBV4-3 CASSRWRVRDRGFSTGELFF TGCGCCAGCAGCCGCTGGCGGGTGCGGGACAGGGGATTTAGCACCGGGGAGCTGTTTTTT
TRBD1 TRBJ1-2 - TRBV6-5 CASSSTDRGHYGYTF TGTGCCAGCAGTTCCACGGACAGGGGACACTATGGCTACACCTTC
TRBD1 TRBJ1-2 - TRBV7-9 CASSLQGLEGYTF TGTGCCAGCAGCCTACAGGGGTTGGAAGGCTACACCTTC
- TRBJ2-5 - TRBV5-1 CASSLALGLHQETQYF TGCGCCAGCAGCTTGGCCTTAGGACTTCACCAGGAGACCCAGTACTTC
TRBD1 TRBJ2-1 - TRBV4-2 CASSQDTGVYNEQFF TGTGCCAGCAGCCAAGATACAGGGGTCTACAATGAGCAGTTCTTC
TRBD2 TRBJ2-3 - TRBV5-4 CASSRTSKADTQYF TGTGCCAGCAGCCGGACTAGCAAAGCAGATACGCAGTATTTT
TRBD2 TRBJ2-3 once TRBV7-2 CASSYTGTNTDTQYF TGTGCCAGCAGCTACACCGGGACTAACACAGATACGCAGTATTTT
- TRBJ2-1 - TRBV2 CASSEVAEQFF TGTGCCAGCAGTGAAGTGGCTGAGCAGTTCTTC
- TRBJ1-6 - TRBV7-6 CASSFGSDSPLHF TGTGCCAGCAGCTTCGGGTCGGATTCACCCCTCCACTTT
TRBD2 TRBJ2-1 - TRBV28 CASSLAGTSGNNEQFF TGTGCCAGCAGTTTGGCCGGGACTAGCGGAAACAATGAGCAGTTCTTC
TRBD2 TRBJ2-7 - TRBV7-9 CASSLYTSVEGEQYF TGTGCCAGCAGCTTATACACTAGCGTCGAAGGAGAGCAGTACTTC
- TRBJ1-1 - TRBV30 CAWSAGVGAFF TGTGCCTGGAGCGCCGGGGTTGGAGCTTTCTTT
- TRBJ1-5 - TRBV4-3 CASSQDNSNQPQHF TGCGCCAGCAGCCAAGATAATAGCAATCAGCCCCAGCATTTT
- TRBJ1-5 - TRBV19 CASSIAGTLNQPQHF TGTGCCAGTAGTATAGCCGGGACACTTAATCAGCCCCAGCATTTT
- TRBJ1-2 - TRBV4-2 CASSQDLQGIYGYTF TGTGCCAGCAGCCAAGATCTTCAGGGGATCTATGGCTACACCTTC
- TRBJ1-1 - TRBV2 CASSNRRDTEAFF TGTGCCAGCAGTAACCGGAGGGACACTGAAGCTTTCTTT
- TRBJ1-1 - TRBV2 CASSDRRDTEAFF TGTGCCAGCAGTGACAGGAGGGACACTGAAGCTTTCTTT
TRBD1 TRBJ1-1 - TRBV27 CASLGTGSEAFF TGTGCCAGCCTTGGGACAGGGTCTGAAGCTTTCTTT
- TRBJ1-2 - TRBV10-3 CAISDRGRVDYGYTF TGTGCCATCAGTGATAGGGGCAGGGTGGACTATGGCTACACCTTC
TRBD1 TRBJ1-1 - TRBV7-2 CASSLRGGTGDLNTEAFF TGTGCCAGCAGCTTAAGAGGCGGGACAGGGGATTTGAACACTGAAGCTTTCTTT
- TRBJ1-6 - TRBV2 CASSPQINSPLHF TGTGCCAGCAGTCCTCAGATTAATTCACCCCTCCACTTT
- TRBJ1-1 - TRBV6-4 CASSASRDTEAFF TGTGCCAGCAGTGCGAGCCGTGACACTGAAGCTTTCTTT
- TRBJ1-5 - TRBV7-8 CASSSDRRPLDQPQHF TGTGCCAGCAGCTCGGACAGAAGACCTTTAGATCAGCCCCAGCATTTT
TRBD1 TRBJ2-3 - TRBV5-1 CASASNVGQGSDTQYF TGCGCCAGCGCTTCGAACGTTGGACAGGGGTCAGATACGCAGTATTTT
TRBD2 TRBJ2-1 - TRBV4-2 CASSQVTGWLAGGHEQFF TGTGCCAGCAGCCAAGTGACAGGGTGGCTAGCGGGAGGGCATGAGCAGTTCTTC
TRBD1 TRBJ1-1 - TRBV4-1 CASSPDVGQAIPVEAFF TGCGCCAGCAGCCCCGACGTAGGACAGGCTATACCAGTTGAAGCTTTCTTT
TRBD2 TRBJ2-3 few TRBV5-1 CASSPTSGRFDTQYF TGCGCCAGCAGCCCGACTAGCGGGAGGTTTGATACGCAGTATTTT
TRBD1 TRBJ2-7 - TRBV6-5 CAATPQGQPYEQYF TGTGCCGCCACCCCCCAGGGACAGCCTTACGAGCAGTACTTC
- TRBJ1-1 - TRBV27 CASSLSRFDTANTEAFF TGTGCCAGCAGTTTATCCCGGTTCGACACCGCGAACACTGAAGCTTTCTTT
- TRBJ1-4 - TRBV7-9 CASSLGGGNPNEKLFF TGTGCCAGCAGCTTAGGGGGGGGGAACCCTAATGAAAAACTGTTTTTT
- TRBJ1-1 - TRBV5-1 CASRSGSFRNTEAFF TGCGCCAGCAGGTCCGGGTCGTTTCGGAACACTGAAGCTTTCTTT
TRBD2 TRBJ2-3 - TRBV11-3 CASSLAGGRFDTQYF TGTGCCAGCAGCTTAGCGGGAGGGCGGTTCGATACGCAGTATTTT
- TRBJ1-2 - TRBV28 CASTRGPTNYGYTF TGTGCCAGCACCCGTGGGCCGACTAACTATGGCTACACCTTC
- TRBJ1-2 - TRBV27 CASSTTAGAPRDYGYTF TGTGCCAGCAGCACAACAGCGGGGGCCCCGCGGGACTATGGCTACACCTTC
- TRBJ1-6 - TRBV5-6 CASSTTTAYNSPLHF TGTGCCAGCAGTACCACGACAGCCTATAATTCACCCCTCCACTTT
- TRBJ2-5 - TRBV5-8 CASSFGGRETQYF TGTGCCAGCAGCTTTGGAGGGAGGGAGACCCAGTACTTC
- TRBJ2-7 - TRBV6-5 CASSYSSRGPYEQYF TGTGCCAGCAGTTACTCGAGCAGGGGACCCTACGAGCAGTACTTC
- TRBJ2-7 - TRBV6-5 CASRYRREQYF TGTGCCAGCAGGTACAGGAGGGAGCAGTACTTC
TRBD1 TRBJ1-1 - TRBV25-1 CASRGGTGFTEAFF TGTGCCAGCAGGGGGGGGACAGGGTTCACTGAAGCTTTCTTT
- TRBJ2-3 - TRBV9 CASSVSRSTTSTDTQYF TGTGCCAGCAGCGTAAGTCGGAGCACGACTAGCACAGATACGCAGTATTTT
- TRBJ1-1 once TRBV5-1 CASSSISGTEAFF TGCGCCAGCAGCTCTATCAGCGGGACTGAAGCTTTCTTT
- TRBJ1-2 - TRBV14 CASSQDPDSRYGYTF TGTGCCAGCAGCCAAGACCCGGACAGCCGCTATGGCTACACCTTC
- TRBJ2-7 - TRBV10-3 CAASGRGADEQYF TGTGCCGCCAGCGGCAGGGGGGCAGACGAGCAGTACTTC
- TRBJ2-3 - TRBV25-1 CASSAYTDTQYF TGTGCCAGCAGTGCTTACACAGATACGCAGTATTTT